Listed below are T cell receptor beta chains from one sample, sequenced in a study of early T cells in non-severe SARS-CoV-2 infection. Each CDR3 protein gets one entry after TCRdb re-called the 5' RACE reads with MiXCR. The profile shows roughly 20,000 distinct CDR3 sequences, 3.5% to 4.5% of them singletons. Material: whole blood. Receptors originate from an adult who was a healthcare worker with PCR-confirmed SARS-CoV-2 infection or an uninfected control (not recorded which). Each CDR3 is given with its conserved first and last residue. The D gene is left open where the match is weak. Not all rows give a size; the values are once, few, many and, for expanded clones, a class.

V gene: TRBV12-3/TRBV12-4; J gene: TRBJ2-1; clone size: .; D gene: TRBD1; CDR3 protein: CASRSRDRGKWQFF; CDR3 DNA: TGTGCCAGCAGATCCCGGGACAGGGGAAAGTGGCAGTTCTTC
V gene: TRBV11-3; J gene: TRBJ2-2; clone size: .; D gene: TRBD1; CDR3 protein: CASSASGTGDTGELFF; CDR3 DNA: TGTGCCAGCAGCGCCTCCGGGACAGGTGACACCGGGGAGCTGTTTTTT
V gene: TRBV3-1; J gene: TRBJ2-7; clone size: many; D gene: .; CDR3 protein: CASSQEGAVTYEQYF; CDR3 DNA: TGTGCCAGCAGCCAAGAAGGGGCGGTTACCTACGAGCAGTACTTC
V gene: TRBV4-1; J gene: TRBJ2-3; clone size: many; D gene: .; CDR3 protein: CASAKLGGRDTQYF; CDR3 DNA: TGCGCCAGCGCAAAACTTGGGGGGCGCGATACGCAGTATTTT
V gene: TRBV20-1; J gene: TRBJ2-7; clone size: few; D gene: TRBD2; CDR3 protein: CSATRLAGVENEQYF; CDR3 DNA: TGCAGTGCTACCAGACTAGCGGGGGTGGAGAACGAGCAGTACTTC
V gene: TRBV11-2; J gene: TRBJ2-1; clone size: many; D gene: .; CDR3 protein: CASSLEIGGEQFF; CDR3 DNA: TGTGCCAGCAGCTTAGAGATCGGTGGTGAGCAGTTCTTC
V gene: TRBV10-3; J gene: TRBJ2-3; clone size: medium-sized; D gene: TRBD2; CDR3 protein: CAISDPGTSGSDTQYF; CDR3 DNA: TGTGCCATCAGTGACCCTGGGACTAGCGGGTCAGATACGCAGTATTTT
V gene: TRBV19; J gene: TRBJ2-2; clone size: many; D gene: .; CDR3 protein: CASSGFNWNTGELFF; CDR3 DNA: TGTGCCAGTAGTGGTTTTAATTGGAACACCGGGGAGCTGTTTTTT
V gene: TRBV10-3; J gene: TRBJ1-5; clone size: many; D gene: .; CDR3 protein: CAISVGGNQPQHF; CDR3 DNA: TGTGCCATCAGCGTAGGGGGCAATCAGCCCCAGCATTTT
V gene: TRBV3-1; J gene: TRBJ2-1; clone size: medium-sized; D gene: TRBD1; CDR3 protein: CASSARDSYNEQFF; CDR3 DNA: TGTGCCAGCAGCGCTCGGGACAGCTACAATGAGCAGTTCTTC
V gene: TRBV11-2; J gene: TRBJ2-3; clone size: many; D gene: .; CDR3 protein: CASSLWGREGDTQYF; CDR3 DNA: TGTGCCAGCAGCTTATGGGGCCGAGAAGGAGATACGCAGTATTTT
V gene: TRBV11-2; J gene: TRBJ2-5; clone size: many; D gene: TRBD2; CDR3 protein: CASSLRLAGPEETQYF; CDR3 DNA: TGTGCCAGCAGCTTACGCCTAGCGGGGCCTGAAGAGACCCAGTACTTC
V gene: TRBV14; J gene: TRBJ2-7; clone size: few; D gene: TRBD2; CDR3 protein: CASSQRTSGGRYEQYF; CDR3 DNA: TGTGCCAGCAGCCAGAGGACTAGCGGGGGCCGCTACGAGCAGTACTTC
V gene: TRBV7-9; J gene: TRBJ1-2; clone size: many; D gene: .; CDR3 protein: CASSLSGDYGYTF; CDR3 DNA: TGTGCCAGCAGCTTATCCGGGGACTATGGCTACACCTTC
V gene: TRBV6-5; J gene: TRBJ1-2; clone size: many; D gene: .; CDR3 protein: CASRTIFGGYYGYTF; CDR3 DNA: TGTGCCAGCAGAACCATATTCGGGGGTTACTATGGCTACACCTTC
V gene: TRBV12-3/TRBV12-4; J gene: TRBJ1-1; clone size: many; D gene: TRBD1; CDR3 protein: CASRRTGADTEAFF; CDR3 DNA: TGTGCCAGCAGGCGGACAGGGGCGGACACTGAAGCTTTCTTT
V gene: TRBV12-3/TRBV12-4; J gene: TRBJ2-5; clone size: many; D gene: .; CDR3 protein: CASSLVGVGRETQYF; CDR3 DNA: TGTGCCAGCAGTTTAGTCGGGGTAGGCCGAGAGACCCAGTACTTC
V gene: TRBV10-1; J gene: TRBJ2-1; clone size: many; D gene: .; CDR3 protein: CASSESVTNGYYNEQFF; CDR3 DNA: TGCGCCAGCAGTGAGTCCGTAACAAACGGTTACTACAATGAGCAGTTCTTC
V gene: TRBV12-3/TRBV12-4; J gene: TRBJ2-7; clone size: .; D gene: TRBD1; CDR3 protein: CASSLTGASHEQYF; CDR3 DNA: TGTGCCAGCAGTTTAACAGGGGCTTCCCACGAGCAGTACTTC
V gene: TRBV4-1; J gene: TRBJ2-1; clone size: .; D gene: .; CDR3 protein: CASSQVRTSSYNEQFF; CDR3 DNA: TGCGCCAGCAGCCAAGTCCGGACGAGCTCCTACAATGAGCAGTTCTTC